This T cell receptor beta chain came from a study of immune evolution from preneoplasia to lung adenocarcinoma (dated by TCRdb to the early 2020s). General notes on the study: HLA loss of heterozygosity was found in about 6.3% of AIS, around 14% of MIA and under 40% of ADC lesions, and in no AAH lesions. The study profiled immune contexture across lung adenocarcinoma precursors and invasive adenocarcinoma using immune gene expression, TCR sequencing and multiplex immunofluorescence. Resected precursor lesions (AAH, AIS, MIA) and invasive adenocarcinomas were each compared against paired morphologically normal lung tissue. Sample size was based on specimen availability rather than a prior power calculation. The immune data were integrated with whole exome sequencing and methylation data from the same cohort of nodules. In total, the cohort included 50 to 65 patients with pulmonary nodules, all of whom underwent surgical resection. The TCR sequencing data were obtained from 51 patients. According to the study, 80 to 130 samples were used for TCR sequencing. POLYSOLVER was used to infer Class I HLA alleles from exome data, and LOHHLA was used to detect allele-specific HLA loss. General study outcomes and caveats: T cell clonality was highest in KRAS-mutant nodules compared with EGFR-mutant or double wild-type lesions. Clonality was highest in normal lung, while later-stage lesions appeared to show lower clonality but higher T cell density and diversity. Because every patient came from Japan and China, how well the results apply to Western populations was uncertain. Normal lung had the highest top T cell clone frequencies, which appeared to decline progressively from AAH through AIS, MIA and invasive adenocarcinoma. The findings were based on association rather than direct causation, and larger cohorts with long-term follow-up and longitudinal biopsies were deemed needed.

Between the mid-2010s and the late 2010s, the patients underwent resection in either Japan or China. Two lung cancer pathologists independently confirmed the histologic diagnosis of each case on H&E slides. Macro-dissection after pathologic assessment enriched premalignant or tumor cells for nucleic acid extraction. FFPE tissue was used for DNA isolation with the AllPrep DNA/RNA FFPE Kit. The junction carries 3 bases between V and J, which are trimmed by 0 bases and 6 bases respectively. Its CDR3 holds 12 amino acids, cysteine through phenylalanine. Only the CDR3 region is kept as DNA, spanning 36 bases read in frame from base 1. CDR1 MNHNS and CDR2 SASEGT are derived from the germline V gene. About this clone: Its antigen is still unknown. Base-call qualities are not available, and no considerably larger clone is one nucleotide away.

Using the immunoSEQ hsTCRbeta Kit, TCR beta CDR3 regions were sequenced from DNA. Per the source publication's procedure: The ImmunoSEQ Analyzer was used to analyse the TCR sequencing data. T cell clonality was calculated on productive rearrangements as 1 minus Pielou's evenness. T cell diversity was measured with the inverse Simpson index on productive templates. T cell density was TCR beta template counts normalized to usable DNA, estimated by amplifying and sequencing housekeeping genes. Two-sided Kruskal-Wallis tests were used to compare TCR metrics across histologic stages. TCRdb took over this immuneACCESS table, retaining in-frame rearrangements with V and J assigned. Such tables are incomplete; in checked studies, under half of the missing clones stem from an unresolved V gene, and the remainder is unexplained. D and trimming were read from the DNA, whereas the V and J calls and clone size are those reported in that table. In all, the sample holds roughly 5,000 clones, and 88% of those were seen once. Of the sample, approximately 2% falls within the top ten clones.

The source is a person aged 65 to 85 with lung adenocarcinoma. The V and J genes are TRBV6-1 and TRBJ1-5, with the identity of the D gene unclear. Sequencing was carried out using FFPE atypical adenomatous hyperplasia tissue from the lung. The meaning of the sample's cell subset or site label: atypical adenomatous hyperplasia (AAH), lung preneoplasia. The CDR3 here reads CASSEAFQPQHF. The nucleotide sequence reads as follows: TGTGCCAGCAGTGAAGCGTTTCAGCCCCAGCATTTT.